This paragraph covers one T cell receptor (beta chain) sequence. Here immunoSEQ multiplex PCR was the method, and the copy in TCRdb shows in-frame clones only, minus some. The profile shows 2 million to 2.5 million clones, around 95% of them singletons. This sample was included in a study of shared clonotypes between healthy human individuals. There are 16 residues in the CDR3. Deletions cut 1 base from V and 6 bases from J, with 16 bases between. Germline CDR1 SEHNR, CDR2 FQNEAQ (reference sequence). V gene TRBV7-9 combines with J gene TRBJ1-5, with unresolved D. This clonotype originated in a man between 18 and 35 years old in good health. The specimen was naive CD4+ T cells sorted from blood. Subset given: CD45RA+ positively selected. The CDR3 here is CASSLGSGNTGQPQHF. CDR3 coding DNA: TGTGCCAGCAGCTTAGGGTCAGGCAATACCGGTCAGCCCCAGCATTTT.